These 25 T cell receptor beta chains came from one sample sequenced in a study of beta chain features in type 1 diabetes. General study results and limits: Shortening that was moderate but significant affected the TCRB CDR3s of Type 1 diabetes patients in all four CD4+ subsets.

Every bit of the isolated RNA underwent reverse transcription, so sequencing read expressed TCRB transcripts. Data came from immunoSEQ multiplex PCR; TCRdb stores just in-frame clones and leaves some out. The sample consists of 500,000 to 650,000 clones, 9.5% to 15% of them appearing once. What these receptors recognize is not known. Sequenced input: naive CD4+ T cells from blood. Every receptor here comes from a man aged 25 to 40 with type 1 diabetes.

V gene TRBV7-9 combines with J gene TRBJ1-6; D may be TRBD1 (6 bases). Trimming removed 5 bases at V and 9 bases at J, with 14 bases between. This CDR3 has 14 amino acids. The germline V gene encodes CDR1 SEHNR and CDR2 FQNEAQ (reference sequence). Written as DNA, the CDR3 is TGTGCCAGCAGCCTGCAGGGGATAGGTTCACCCCTCCACTTT. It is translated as CASSLQGIGSPLHF.

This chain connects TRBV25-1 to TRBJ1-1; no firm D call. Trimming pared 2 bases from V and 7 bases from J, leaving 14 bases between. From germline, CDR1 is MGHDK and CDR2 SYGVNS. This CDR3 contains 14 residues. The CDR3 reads CASSEIYGPREAFF. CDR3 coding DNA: TGTGCCAGCAGTGAAATCTACGGGCCCCGTGAAGCTTTCTTT.

The CDR3 coding sequence is TGTGCCAGCAGTGACAGGGGGCTAAGGTACAATGAGCAGTTCTTC. Translation: CASSDRGLRYNEQFF. This rearrangement joins TRBV9 to TRBJ2-1, with 10 bases matching TRBD1. After removal of 5 bases from V and 4 bases from J, the junction contained 6 bases not matched to a gene. This CDR3 spans 15 amino acids. The V gene's germline CDR1 is SGDLS and CDR2 YYNGEE.

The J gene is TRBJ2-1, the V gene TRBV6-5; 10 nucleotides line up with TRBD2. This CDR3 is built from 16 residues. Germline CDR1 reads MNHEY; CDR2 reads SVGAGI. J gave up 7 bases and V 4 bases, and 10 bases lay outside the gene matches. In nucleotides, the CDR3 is TGTGCCAGCAGTTCTTTTCAGCGGGGGGGCTCGAATGAGCAGTTCTTC. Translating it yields CASSSFQRGGSNEQFF.

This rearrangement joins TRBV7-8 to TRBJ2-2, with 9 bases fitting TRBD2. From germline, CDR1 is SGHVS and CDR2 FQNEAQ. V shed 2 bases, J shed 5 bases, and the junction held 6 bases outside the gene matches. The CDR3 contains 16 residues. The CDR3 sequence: CASSLRSSGDTGELFF. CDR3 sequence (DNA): TGTGCCAGCAGCTTAAGGTCTAGCGGGGATACCGGGGAGCTGTTTTTT.

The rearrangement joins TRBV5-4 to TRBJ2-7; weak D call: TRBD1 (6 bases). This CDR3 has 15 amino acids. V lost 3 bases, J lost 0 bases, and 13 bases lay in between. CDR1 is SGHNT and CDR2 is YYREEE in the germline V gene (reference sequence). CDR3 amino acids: CASSSPTGHSYEQYF. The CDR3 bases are TGTGCCAGCAGCTCCCCGACAGGCCACTCCTACGAGCAGTACTTC.

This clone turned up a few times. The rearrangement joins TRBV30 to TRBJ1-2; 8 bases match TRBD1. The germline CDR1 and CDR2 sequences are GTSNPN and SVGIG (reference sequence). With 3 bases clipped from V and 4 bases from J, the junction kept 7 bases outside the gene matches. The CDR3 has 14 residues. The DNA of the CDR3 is TGTGCCTGGAGAGGACAGGGCCCGGTCTATGGCTACACCTTC. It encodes CAWRGQGPVYGYTF.

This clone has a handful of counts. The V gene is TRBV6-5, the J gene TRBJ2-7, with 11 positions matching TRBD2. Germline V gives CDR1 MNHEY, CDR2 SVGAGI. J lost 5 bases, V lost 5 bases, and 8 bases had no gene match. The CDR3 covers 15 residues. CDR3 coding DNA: TGTGCCAGCAGTCAGGAACTAGCGGGGGCCCACGAGCAGTACTTC. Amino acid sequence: CASSQELAGAHEQYF.

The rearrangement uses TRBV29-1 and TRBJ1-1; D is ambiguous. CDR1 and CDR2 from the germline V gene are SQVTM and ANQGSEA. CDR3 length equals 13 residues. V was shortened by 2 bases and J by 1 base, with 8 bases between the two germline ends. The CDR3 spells CSVESTENTEAFF. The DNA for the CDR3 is TGCAGCGTTGAATCAACTGAGAACACTGAAGCTTTCTTT.

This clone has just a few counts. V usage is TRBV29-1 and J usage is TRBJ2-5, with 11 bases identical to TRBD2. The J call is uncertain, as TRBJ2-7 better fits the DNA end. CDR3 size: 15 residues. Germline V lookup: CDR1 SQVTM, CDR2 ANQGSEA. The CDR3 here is CSVRGTSGSSYEQYF. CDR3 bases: TGCAGCGTTCGCGGGACTAGCGGTTCTTCCTACGAGCAGTACTTC.

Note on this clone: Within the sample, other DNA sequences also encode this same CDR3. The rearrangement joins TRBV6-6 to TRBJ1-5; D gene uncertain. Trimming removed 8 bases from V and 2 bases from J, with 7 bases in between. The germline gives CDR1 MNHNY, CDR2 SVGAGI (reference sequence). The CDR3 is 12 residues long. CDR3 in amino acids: CASRPGNQPQHF. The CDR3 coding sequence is TGTGCCAGCCGACCGGGCAATCAGCCCCAGCATTTT.

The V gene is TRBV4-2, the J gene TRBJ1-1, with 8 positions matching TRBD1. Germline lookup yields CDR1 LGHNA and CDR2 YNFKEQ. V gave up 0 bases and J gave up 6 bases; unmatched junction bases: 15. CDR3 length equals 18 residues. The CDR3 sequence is CASSQDRGRVMAVAEAFF. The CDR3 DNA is TGTGCCAGCAGCCAAGACAGGGGGCGAGTTATGGCGGTAGCTGAAGCTTTCTTT.

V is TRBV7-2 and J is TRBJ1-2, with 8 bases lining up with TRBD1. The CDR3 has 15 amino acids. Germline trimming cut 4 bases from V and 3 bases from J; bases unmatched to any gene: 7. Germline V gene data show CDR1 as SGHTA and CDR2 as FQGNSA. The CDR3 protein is CASSSPDREYYGYTF. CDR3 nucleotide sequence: TGTGCCAGCAGCTCGCCGGACAGGGAATACTATGGCTACACCTTC.

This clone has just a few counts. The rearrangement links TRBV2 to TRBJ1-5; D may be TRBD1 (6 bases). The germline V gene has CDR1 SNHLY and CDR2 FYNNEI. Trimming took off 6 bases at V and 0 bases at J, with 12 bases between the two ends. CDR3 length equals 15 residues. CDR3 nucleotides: TGTGCCAGCAGGGACAGCTTAGATAGCAATCAGCCCCAGCATTTT. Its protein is CASRDSLDSNQPQHF. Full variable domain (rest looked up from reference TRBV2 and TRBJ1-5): EPEVTQTPSHQVTQMGQEVILRCVPISNHLYFYWYRQILGQKVEFLVSFYNNEISEKSEIFDDQFSVERPDGSNFTLKIRSTKLEDSAMYFCASRDSLDSNQPQHFGDGTRLSIL.

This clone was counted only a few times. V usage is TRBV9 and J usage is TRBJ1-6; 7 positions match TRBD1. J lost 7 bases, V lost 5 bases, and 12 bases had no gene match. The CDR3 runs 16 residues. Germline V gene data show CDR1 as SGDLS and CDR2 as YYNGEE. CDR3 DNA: TGTGCCAGCAGTCCCGGACAGGAACCTTCAAATTCACCCCTCCACTTT. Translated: CASSPGQEPSNSPLHF.

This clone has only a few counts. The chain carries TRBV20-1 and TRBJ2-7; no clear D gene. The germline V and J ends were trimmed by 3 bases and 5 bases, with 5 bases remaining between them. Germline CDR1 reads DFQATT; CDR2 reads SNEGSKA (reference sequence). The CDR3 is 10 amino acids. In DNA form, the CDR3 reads TGCAGTGCTAGCGACCACGAGCAGTACTTC. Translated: CSASDHEQYF.

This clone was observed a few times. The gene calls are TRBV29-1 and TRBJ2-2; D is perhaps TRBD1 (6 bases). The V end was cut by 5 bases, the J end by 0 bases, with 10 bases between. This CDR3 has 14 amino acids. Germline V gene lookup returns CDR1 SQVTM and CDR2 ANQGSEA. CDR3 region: CSVTGPTNTGELFF. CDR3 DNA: TGCAGCGTTACAGGGCCCACGAACACCGGGGAGCTGTTTTTT.

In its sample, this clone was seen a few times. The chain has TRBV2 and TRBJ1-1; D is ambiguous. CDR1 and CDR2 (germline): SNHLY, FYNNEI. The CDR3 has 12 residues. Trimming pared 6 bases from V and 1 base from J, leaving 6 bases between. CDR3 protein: CASREANTEAFF. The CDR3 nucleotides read TGTGCCAGCAGAGAGGCGAACACTGAAGCTTTCTTT.

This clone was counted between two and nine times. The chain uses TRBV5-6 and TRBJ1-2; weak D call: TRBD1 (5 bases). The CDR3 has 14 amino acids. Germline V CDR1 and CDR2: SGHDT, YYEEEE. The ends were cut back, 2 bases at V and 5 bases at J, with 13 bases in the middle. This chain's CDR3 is CASSLGSPGYGYTF. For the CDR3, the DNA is TGTGCCAGCAGCTTAGGGAGCCCAGGGTATGGCTACACCTTC.

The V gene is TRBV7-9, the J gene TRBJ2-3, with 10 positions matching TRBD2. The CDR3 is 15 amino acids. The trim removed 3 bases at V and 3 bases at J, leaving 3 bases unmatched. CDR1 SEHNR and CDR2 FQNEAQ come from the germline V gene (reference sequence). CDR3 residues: CASSFTSGETDTQYF. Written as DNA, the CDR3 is TGTGCCAGCAGCTTTACTAGCGGGGAAACAGATACGCAGTATTTT.

The CDR3 nucleotides read TGTGCCAGCTCACCACCGGGACGGATGAACACTGAAGCTTTCTTT. It translates to CASSPPGRMNTEAFF. J is TRBJ1-1 and V is TRBV18; perhaps TRBD1 as D (5 bases). Trimming shortened V by 0 bases and J by 0 bases, and 8 bases separated the two germline ends. CDR3 size: 15 residues. Germline lookup yields CDR1 KGHSH and CDR2 LQKENI.

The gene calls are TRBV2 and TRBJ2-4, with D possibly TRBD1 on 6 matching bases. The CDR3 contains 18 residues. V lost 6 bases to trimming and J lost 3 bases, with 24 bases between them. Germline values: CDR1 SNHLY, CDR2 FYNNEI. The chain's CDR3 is CASRPVAGQGQDKNIQYF. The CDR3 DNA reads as TGTGCCAGCAGACCCGTAGCCGGGCAGGGGCAAGACAAAAACATTCAGTACTTC.

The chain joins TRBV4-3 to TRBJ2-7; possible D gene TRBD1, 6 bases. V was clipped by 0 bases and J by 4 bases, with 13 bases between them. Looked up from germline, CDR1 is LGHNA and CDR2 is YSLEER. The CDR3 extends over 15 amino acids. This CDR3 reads CASSQDLARGYEQYF. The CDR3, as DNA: TGCGCCAGCAGCCAAGATTTGGCCAGGGGATACGAGCAGTACTTC.

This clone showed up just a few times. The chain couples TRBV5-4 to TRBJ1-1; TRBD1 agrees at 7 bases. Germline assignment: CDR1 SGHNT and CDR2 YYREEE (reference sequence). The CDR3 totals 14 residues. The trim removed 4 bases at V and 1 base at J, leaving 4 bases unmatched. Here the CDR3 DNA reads TGTGCCAGCAGCCCCGGGACAGCGAACACTGAAGCTTTCTTT. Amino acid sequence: CASSPGTANTEAFF.

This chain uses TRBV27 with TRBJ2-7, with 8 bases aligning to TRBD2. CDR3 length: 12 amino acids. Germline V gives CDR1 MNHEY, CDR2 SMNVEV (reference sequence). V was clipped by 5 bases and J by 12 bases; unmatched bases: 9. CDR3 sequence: CASSPTSGGPYF. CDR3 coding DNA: TGTGCCAGCAGTCCTACAAGCGGGGGCCCGTACTTC.